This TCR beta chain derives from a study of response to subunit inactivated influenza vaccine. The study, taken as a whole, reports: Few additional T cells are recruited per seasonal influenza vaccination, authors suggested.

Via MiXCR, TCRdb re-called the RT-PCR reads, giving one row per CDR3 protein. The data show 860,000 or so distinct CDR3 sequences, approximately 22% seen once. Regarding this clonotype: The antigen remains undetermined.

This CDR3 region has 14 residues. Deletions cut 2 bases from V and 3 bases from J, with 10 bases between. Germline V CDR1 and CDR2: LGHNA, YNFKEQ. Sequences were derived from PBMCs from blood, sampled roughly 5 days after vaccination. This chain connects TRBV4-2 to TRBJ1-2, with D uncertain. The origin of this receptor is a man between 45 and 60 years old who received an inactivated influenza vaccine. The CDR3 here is CASSQTERDYGYTF. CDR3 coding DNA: TGTGCCAGCAGCCAAACCGAGAGAGACTATGGCTACACCTTC.